This T cell receptor beta chain stems from a study of identical twins. All donors were healthy, and all were Caucasian. TCRdb redid the calling of the 5' RACE reads with MiXCR, one entry per CDR3 protein. The data contain about 550,000 distinct CDR3 sequences, about a fifth of them singletons. These data were also filed under a second study, of yellow fever vaccine responses in identical twins.

The sequence derives from a woman in her late teens or twenties in good health. Sequencing used CD4+ T cells sorted from blood.

CDR3 DNA sequence: TGTGCCATCAGGGGGGACAGCGGGGAGACCCAGTACTTC. It yields the protein CAIRGDSGETQYF. The genes are TRBV10-3 and TRBJ2-5; TRBD1 might be the D (7 bases). Trimming pared 6 bases from V and 5 bases from J, leaving 13 bases between. CDR1 ENHRY and CDR2 SYGVKD come from the germline V gene. The CDR3 is 13 residues long.